Shown below are 4 T cell receptor beta chains from a single sample sequenced in a study of OX40 agonist ivuxolimab in advanced cancers. The protocol was immunoSEQ multiplex PCR, while the TCRdb copy is restricted to in-frame clones and leaves out a portion. Here the sample spans 55,000 to 65,000 clones, about 87% being singletons. Sequenced here: CD4+ or CD8+ T cells sorted from blood, sampled in a trial of the OX40 agonist ivuxolimab. The receptor set was obtained from an adult with an advanced solid tumor such as melanoma, head and neck, liver or kidney cancer.

V gene TRBV5-1 combines with J gene TRBJ1-4; 8 positions agree with TRBD1. The CDR3 runs 16 residues. V trimming: 4 bases; J trimming: 3 bases; junction bases outside the gene matches: 8. Germline V CDR1 and CDR2: SGHRS, YFSETQ. CDR3 amino acids: CASSDPSGQANEKLFF. Written as DNA, the CDR3 is TGCGCCAGCAGCGACCCATCGGGACAGGCTAATGAAAAACTGTTTTTT.

CDR3 in DNA: TGTGCCAGCAGCTTCCTCCCCCAGCATTTT. Its protein product is CASSFLPQHF. The chain joins TRBV5-8 to TRBJ1-5; the D is unclear. The CDR3 runs to 10 residues. The V gene lost 2 bases and the J gene lost 10 bases, with 4 bases spanning the gap. Germline V gives CDR1 SGHTS, CDR2 YDEGEE.

This sequence joins TRBV7-2 and TRBJ1-2; tentatively, D is TRBD1 (6 bases). CDR1 and CDR2 from the germline V gene are SGHTA and FQGNSA. The V end was cut by 5 bases, the J end by 4 bases, with 17 bases between. The CDR3 runs to 15 residues. The CDR3 region has the DNA TGTGCCAGCAGCCCCTCTCACAGGGAGAGCTATGGCTACACCTTC. Its protein product is CASSPSHRESYGYTF.

This clone was counted only a few times. The chain links TRBV28 to TRBJ1-1; a weak D match, TRBD1 (6 bases). V gave up 5 bases and J gave up 3 bases, with 10 bases separating them. CDR1 MDHEN and CDR2 SYDVKM come from the germline V gene. The CDR3 has 13 residues. CDR3 protein: CASSLGADTEAFF. The CDR3 DNA reads TGTGCCAGCAGTCTGGGGGCGGACACTGAAGCTTTCTTT.